This TCR beta chain is from a study of cytomegalovirus exposure and HLA in healthy donors. For the study at large: A preliminary data release comprised tens of millions of unique TCRs obtained from HLA-typed donors. Study-level findings and limits: A missense DCLRE1C variant was associated with V- and J-gene trimming of TCR beta chains in a later analysis, and an independent cohort replicated the association. Fewer N-insertions than the roughly 600-donor mean were reportedly shown by an Asian-associated ancestry cluster in a later analysis.

The PCR employed 60 Vbeta primers together with 13 Jbeta primers. Some clones are missing from TCRdb's copy, which holds only in-frame ones; the method was immunoSEQ multiplex PCR. In the table there are over 150,000 clones, roughly nine tenths of which are singletons. This clone has only one observation. Its antigen is unidentified. The CDR3 runs to 16 residues. CDR1 SGHRS and CDR2 YFSETQ come from the germline V gene. Trimming took off 6 bases at V and 2 bases at J, with 17 bases between the two ends. This sequence was found in a girl under three years old in good health and CMV-seronegative. V usage is TRBV5-1 and J usage is TRBJ2-2; a weak D match, TRBD2 (7 bases). Specimen: PBMCs. CDR3 nucleotide sequence: TGCGCCAGCACCGGGTTCGCGGGGGCAAACACCGGGGAGCTGTTTTTT. Translation gives CASTGFAGANTGELFF.